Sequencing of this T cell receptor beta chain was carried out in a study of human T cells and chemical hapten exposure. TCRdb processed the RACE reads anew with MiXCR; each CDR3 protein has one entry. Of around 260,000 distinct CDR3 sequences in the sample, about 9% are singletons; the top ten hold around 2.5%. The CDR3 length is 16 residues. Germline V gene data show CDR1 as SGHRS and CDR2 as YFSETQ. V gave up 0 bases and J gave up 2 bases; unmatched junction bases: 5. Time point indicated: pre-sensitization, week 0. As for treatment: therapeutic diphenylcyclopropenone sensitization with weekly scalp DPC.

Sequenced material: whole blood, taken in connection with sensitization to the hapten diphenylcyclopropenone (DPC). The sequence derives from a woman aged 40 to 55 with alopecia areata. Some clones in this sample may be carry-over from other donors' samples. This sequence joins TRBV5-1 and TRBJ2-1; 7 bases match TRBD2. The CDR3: CASSLAAGVAYNEQFF. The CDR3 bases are TGCGCCAGCAGCTTGGCTGCGGGAGTGGCCTACAATGAGCAGTTCTTC.